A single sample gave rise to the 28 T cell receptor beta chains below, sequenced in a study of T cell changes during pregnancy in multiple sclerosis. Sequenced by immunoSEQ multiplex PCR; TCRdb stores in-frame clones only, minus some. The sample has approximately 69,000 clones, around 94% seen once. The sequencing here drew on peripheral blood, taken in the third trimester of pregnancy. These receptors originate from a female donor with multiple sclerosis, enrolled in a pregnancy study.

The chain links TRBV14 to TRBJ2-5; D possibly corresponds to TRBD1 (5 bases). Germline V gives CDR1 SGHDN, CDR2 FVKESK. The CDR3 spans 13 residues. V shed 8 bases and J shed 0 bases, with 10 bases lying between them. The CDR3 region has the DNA TGTGCCAGCGCTCGACAGAACCAAGAGACCCAGTACTTC. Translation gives CASARQNQETQYF.

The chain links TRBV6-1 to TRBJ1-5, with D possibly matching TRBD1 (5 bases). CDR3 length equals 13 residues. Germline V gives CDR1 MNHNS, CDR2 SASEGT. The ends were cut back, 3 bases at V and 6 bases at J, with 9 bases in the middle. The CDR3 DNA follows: TGTGCCAGCAGTGACAGGGTTACTCAGCCCCAGCATTTT. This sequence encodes CASSDRVTQPQHF.

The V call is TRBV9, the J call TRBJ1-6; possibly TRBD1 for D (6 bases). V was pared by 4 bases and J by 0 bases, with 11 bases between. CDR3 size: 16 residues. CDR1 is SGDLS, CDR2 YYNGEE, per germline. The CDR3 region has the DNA TGTGCCAGCAGCCCTACAGGGAGCTCCTATAATTCACCCCTCCACTTT. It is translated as CASSPTGSSYNSPLHF.

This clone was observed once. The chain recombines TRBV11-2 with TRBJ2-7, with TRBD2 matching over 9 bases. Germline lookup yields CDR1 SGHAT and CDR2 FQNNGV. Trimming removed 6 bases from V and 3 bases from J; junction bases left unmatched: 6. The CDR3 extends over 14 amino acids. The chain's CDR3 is CASSIAGESYEQYF. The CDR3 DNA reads TGTGCCAGCAGTATAGCGGGGGAGAGCTACGAGCAGTACTTC.

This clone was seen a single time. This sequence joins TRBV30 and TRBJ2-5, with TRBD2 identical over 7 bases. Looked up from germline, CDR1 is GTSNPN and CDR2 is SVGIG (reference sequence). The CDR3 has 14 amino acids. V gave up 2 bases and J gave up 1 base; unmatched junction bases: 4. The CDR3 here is CAWSPGGSQETQYF. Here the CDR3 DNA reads TGTGCCTGGAGTCCGGGGGGTAGCCAAGAGACCCAGTACTTC.

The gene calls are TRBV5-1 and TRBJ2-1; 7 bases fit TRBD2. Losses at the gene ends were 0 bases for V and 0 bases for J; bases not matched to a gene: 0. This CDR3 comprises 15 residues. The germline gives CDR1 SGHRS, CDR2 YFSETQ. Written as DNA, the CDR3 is TGCGCCAGCAGCTTGGCTAGCGGCTCCTACAATGAGCAGTTCTTC. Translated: CASSLASGSYNEQFF. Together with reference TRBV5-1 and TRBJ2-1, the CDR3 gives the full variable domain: KAGVTQTPRYLIKTRGQQVTLSCSPISGHRSVSWYQQTPGQGLQFLFEYFSETQRNKGNFPGRFSGRQFSNSRSEMNVSTLELGDSALYLCASSLASGSYNEQFFGPGTRLTVL.

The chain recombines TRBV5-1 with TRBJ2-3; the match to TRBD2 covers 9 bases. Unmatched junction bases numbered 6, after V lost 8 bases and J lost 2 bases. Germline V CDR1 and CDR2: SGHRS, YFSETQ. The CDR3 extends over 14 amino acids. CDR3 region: CASRIAGDTDTQYF. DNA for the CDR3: TGCGCCAGTCGGATAGCGGGGGACACAGATACGCAGTATTTT.

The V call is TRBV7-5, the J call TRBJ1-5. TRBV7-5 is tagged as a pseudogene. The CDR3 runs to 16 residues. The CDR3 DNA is TGTGTCAGAGTTCGGCGGGCCCGCCAAAGGGTTCAGCCCCAGCATTTT. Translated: CVRVRRARQRVQPQHF.

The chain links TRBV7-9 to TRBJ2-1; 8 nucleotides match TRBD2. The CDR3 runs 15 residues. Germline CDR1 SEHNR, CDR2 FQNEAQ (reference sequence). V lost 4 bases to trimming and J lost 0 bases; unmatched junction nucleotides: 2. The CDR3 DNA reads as TGTGCCAGCAGCTCTAGCGGGTTCTCCTACAATGAGCAGTTCTTC. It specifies CASSSSGFSYNEQFF.

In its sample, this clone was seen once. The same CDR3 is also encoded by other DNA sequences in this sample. CDR3 in amino acids: CASSYSGGGLTYGYTF. The CDR3 region has the DNA TGTGCCAGCAGTTACTCTGGGGGGGGGCTCACTTATGGCTACACCTTC. This rearrangement joins TRBV6-5 to TRBJ1-2; maybe TRBD1 (6 bases). CDR3 length equals 16 residues. V lost 0 bases and J 5 bases, leaving 16 bases between the germline ends. In germline, CDR1 is MNHEY, CDR2 SVGAGI.

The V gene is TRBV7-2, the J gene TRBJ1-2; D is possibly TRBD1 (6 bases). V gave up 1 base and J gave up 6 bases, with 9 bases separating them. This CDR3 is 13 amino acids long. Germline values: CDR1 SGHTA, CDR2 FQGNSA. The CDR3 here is CASSLVAGDGYTF. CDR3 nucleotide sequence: TGTGCCAGCAGCTTAGTGGCAGGGGATGGCTACACCTTC.

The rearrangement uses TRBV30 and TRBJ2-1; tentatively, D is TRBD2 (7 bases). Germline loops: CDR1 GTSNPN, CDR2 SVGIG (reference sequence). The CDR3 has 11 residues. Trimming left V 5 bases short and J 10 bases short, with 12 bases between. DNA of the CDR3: TGTGCCTGGGGGGGAGGGACAGAGCAGTTCTTC. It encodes CAWGGGTEQFF.

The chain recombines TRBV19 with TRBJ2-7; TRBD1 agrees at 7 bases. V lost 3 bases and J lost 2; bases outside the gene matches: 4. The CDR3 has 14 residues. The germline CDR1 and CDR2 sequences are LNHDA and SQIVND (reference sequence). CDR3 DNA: TGTGCCAGTAGTATTCGACAGGGAACCTACGAGCAGTACTTC. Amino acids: CASSIRQGTYEQYF.

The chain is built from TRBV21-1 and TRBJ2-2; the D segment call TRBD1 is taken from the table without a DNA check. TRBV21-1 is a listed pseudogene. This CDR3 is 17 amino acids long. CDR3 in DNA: TGTGCCAGCGGAGGCCAGGGGGTTGTGATGAACACCGGGGAGCTGTTTTTT. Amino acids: CASGGQGVVMNTGELFF.

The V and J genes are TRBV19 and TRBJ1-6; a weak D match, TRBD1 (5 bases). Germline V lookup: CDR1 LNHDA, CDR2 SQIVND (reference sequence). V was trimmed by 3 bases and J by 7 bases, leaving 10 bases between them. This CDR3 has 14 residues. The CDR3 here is CASSMGEDNSPLHF. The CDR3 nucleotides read TGTGCCAGTAGTATGGGGGAGGACAATTCACCCCTCCACTTT.

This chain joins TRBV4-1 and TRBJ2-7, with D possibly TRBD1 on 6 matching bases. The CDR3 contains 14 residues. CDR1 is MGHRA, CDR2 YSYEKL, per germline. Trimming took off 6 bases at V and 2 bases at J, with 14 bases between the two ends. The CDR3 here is CASSPPGVPYEQYF. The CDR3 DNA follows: TGCGCCAGCAGTCCTCCAGGGGTCCCCTACGAGCAGTACTTC.

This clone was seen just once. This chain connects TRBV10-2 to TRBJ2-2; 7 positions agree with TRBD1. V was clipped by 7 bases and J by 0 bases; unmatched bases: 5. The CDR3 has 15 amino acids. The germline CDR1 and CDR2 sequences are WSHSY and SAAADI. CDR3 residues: CASNPQGTNTGELFF. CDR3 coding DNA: TGCGCCAGCAACCCACAGGGGACGAACACCGGGGAGCTGTTTTTT.

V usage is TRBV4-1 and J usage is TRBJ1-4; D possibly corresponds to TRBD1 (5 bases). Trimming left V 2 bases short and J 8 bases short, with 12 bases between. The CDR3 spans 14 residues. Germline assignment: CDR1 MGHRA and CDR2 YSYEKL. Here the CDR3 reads CASSQRTWGEKLFF. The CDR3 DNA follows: TGCGCCAGCAGCCAACGAACATGGGGCGAAAAACTGTTTTTT.

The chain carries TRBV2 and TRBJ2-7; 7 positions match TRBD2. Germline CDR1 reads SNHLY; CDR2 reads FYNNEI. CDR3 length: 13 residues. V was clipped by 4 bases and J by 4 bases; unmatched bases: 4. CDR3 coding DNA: TGTGCCAGCAGTGGGGGACTATCATACGAGCAGTACTTC. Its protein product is CASSGGLSYEQYF.

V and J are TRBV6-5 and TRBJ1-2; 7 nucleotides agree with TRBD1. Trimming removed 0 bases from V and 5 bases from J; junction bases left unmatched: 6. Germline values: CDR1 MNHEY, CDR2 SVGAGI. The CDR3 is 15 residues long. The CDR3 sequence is CASSYSWDRTYGYTF. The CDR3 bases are TGTGCCAGCAGTTACTCCTGGGACAGAACTTATGGCTACACCTTC.

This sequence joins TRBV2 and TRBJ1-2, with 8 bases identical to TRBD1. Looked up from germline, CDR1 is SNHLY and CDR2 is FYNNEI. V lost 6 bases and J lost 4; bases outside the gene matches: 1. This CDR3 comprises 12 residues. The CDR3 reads CASSTGGYGYTF. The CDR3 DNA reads TGTGCCAGCAGCACAGGGGGCTATGGCTACACCTTC.

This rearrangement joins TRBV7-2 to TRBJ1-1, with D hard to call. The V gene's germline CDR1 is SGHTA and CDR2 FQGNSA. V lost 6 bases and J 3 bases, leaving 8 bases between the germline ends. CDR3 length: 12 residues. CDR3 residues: CASRPQYTEAFF. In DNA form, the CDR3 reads TGTGCCAGCAGGCCACAGTACACTGAAGCTTTCTTT.

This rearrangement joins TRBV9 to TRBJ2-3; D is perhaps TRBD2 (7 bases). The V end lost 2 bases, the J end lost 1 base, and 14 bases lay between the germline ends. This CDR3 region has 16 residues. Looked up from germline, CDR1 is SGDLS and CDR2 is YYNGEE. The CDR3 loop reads CASSVVAGAGTDTQYF. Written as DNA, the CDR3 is TGTGCCAGCAGCGTGGTTGCGGGGGCGGGCACAGATACGCAGTATTTT.

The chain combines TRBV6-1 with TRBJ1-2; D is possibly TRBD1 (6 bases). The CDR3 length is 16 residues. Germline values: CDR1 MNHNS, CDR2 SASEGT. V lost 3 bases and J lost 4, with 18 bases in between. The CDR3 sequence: CASSETFRDTVYGYTF. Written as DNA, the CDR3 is TGTGCCAGCAGTGAGACCTTCCGGGACACGGTCTATGGCTACACCTTC.

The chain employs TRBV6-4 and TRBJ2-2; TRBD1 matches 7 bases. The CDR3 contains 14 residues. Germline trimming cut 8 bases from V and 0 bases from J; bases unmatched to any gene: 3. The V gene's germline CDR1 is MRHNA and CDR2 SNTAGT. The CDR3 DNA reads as TGTGCCAGCCGGACAGGTCCGAACACCGGGGAGCTGTTTTTT. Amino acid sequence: CASRTGPNTGELFF.

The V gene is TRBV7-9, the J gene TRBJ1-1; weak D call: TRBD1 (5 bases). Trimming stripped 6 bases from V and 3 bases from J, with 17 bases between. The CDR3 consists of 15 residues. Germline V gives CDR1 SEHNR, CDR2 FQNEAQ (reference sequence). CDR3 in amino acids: CASSRPKGPDTEAFF. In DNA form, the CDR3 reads TGTGCCAGCAGTAGACCAAAGGGGCCTGACACTGAAGCTTTCTTT.

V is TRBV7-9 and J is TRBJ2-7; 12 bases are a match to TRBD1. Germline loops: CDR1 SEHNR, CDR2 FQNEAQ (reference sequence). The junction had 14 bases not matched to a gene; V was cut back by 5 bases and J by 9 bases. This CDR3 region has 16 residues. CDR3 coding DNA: TGTGCCAGCAGCACTAAAGCGGGACAGGGGGCAATGGGGCAGTACTTC. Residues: CASSTKAGQGAMGQYF.

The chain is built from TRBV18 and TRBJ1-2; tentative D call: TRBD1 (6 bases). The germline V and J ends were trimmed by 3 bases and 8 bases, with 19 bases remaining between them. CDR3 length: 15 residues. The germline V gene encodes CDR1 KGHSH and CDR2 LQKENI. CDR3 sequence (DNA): TGTGCCAGCTCACCTCGGGACAACCTTAACCAGGGCTACACCTTC. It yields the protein CASSPRDNLNQGYTF. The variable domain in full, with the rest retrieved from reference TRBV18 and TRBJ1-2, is NAGVMQNPRHLVRRRGQEARLRCSPMKGHSHVYWYRQLPEEGLKFMVYLQKENIIDESGMPKERFSAEFPKEGPSILRIQQVVRGDSAAYFCASSPRDNLNQGYTFGSGTRLTVV.